This T cell receptor (beta chain) is drawn from a study of T-cell memory formation after mild COVID-19. TCRdb fed the 5' RACE reads into MiXCR, producing one record per CDR3 protein. The table has just under 550,000 distinct CDR3 sequences, over 20% seen once. This clonotype was seen ten or more times. The germline gives CDR1 SGHTA, CDR2 FQGTGA. This CDR3 region has 14 residues. The ends lost 6 bases at V and 0 bases at J; junction bases unmatched: 1. The chain couples TRBV7-3 to TRBJ2-3, with 9 bases lining up with TRBD1. The source of this sequence is an adult woman who had mild COVID-19 (a few samples of this study predate the infection). Cell type and time point are not known. The material sequenced was PBMCs or a T cell subset sorted from them (not recorded which). The CDR3 nucleotides read TGTGCCAGCAGGGGACAGGGAAGCACAGATACGCAGTATTTT. Amino acids: CASRGQGSTDTQYF.